This T cell receptor beta chain was obtained from a study of T cell changes during pregnancy in multiple sclerosis. Sequenced by immunoSEQ multiplex PCR; TCRdb stores in-frame clones only, minus some. The sample shows over 90,000 clones, about 94% of them seen only once. V gave up 4 bases and J gave up 2 bases; unmatched junction bases: 17. CDR1 is KGHSH, CDR2 LQKENI, per germline. The CDR3 extends over 20 amino acids. This sequence joins TRBV18 and TRBJ1-3; TRBD1 agrees at 10 bases. The source is a female donor with multiple sclerosis, enrolled in a pregnancy study. Sequencing was performed on peripheral blood, taken after pregnancy. CDR3 amino acids: CASSRRRGQGHLIPGNTIYF. In nucleotides, the CDR3 is TGTGCCAGCTCACGCCGACGGGGACAGGGGCATTTGATTCCTGGAAACACCATATATTTT.